This T cell receptor (beta chain) is from a study of blood T cell repertoires in COVID-19. Study context: The United States, Italy and Spain provided the acute and convalescent COVID-19 samples. PBMCs, B-cell-depleted T cells, or T cells were the source of the cDNA or gDNA that made up the material.

Per the original methods: Counts of nucleated cells, estimated from reference gene primer amplification, were obtained. Sequencing used immunoSEQ multiplex PCR; TCRdb keeps in-frame clones, though not all of them. The V and J calls and clone size were taken over from that table, and D and trimming were inferred from the DNA. In the table there are roughly 500,000 clones, roughly 85% of which are singletons. This clone was picked up a small number of times. This receptor was identified in a human donor in a cohort sampled during active COVID-19. Sequencing was carried out using peripheral blood.

CDR3 sequence (DNA): TGCGCCAGCAGCTCCGGGACAGACTATGGCTACACCTTC. Protein sequence: CASSSGTDYGYTF. V and J are TRBV5-1 and TRBJ1-2, with 7 bases aligning to TRBD1. The CDR3 loop spans 13 amino acids. The ends lost 3 bases at V and 3 bases at J; junction bases unmatched: 2. Germline V CDR1 and CDR2: SGHRS, YFSETQ.